A single sample is the source of the 25 T cell receptor beta chains below, sequenced in a study of control samples from healthy donors and cancer patients. Sequencing was performed with immunoSEQ multiplex PCR; in TCRdb, only in-frame clones are kept and a portion is missing. Of some 130,000 clones listed, 88% are singletons. Sequenced: blood. All receptors derive from a woman in her 30s in good health.

This clone was seen a single time. V gene TRBV29-1 combines with J gene TRBJ2-1; D not resolved. V was trimmed by 7 bases and J by 8 bases, leaving 9 bases between them. The CDR3 extends over 10 amino acids. Germline V gene data show CDR1 as SQVTM and CDR2 as ANQGSEA. The CDR3 DNA is TGCAGCGGGAGAGTGCATGAGCAGTTCTTC. Translation: CSGRVHEQFF.

The chain carries TRBV7-9 and TRBJ2-3, with a possible D match to TRBD2 (6 bases). Trimming left V 5 bases short and J 0 bases short, with 18 bases between. There are 17 residues in the CDR3. Germline CDR1 is SEHNR and CDR2 is FQNEAQ (reference sequence). The CDR3 coding sequence is TGTGCCAGCAGCGCCTTCGAGCTAGCGCGAAGCACAGATACGCAGTATTTT. Translated, it gives CASSAFELARSTDTQYF.

The rearrangement joins TRBV18 to TRBJ2-1; 10 positions agree with TRBD2. This CDR3 is 17 amino acids long. The trim removed 0 bases at V and 7 bases at J, leaving 9 bases unmatched. Germline V gene data show CDR1 as KGHSH and CDR2 as LQKENI. CDR3 DNA sequence: TGTGCCAGCTCACCACCTCCTAGCGGGAGCATAAATAATGAGCAGTTCTTC. Encoded protein: CASSPPPSGSINNEQFF.

The V call is TRBV6-2 or TRBV6-3, the J call TRBJ2-1; D is unresolved. This CDR3 spans 11 amino acids. Germline CDR1 reads MNHEY; CDR2 reads SVGEGT. Deletions cut 5 bases from V and 14 bases from J, with 13 bases between. The CDR3 spells CASSIMGLKFF. The CDR3 nucleotides read TGTGCCAGCAGTATAATGGGGTTGAAGTTCTTC.

The CDR3 region has the DNA TGTGCCAGCAGTTTATGGGGCGGGACCTACAATGAGCAGTTCTTC. Residues: CASSLWGGTYNEQFF. The rearrangement joins TRBV27 to TRBJ2-1, with D perhaps TRBD2 (6 bases). The germline V gene has CDR1 MNHEY and CDR2 SMNVEV (reference sequence). CDR3 length: 15 amino acids. V was pared by 1 base and J by 2 bases, with 9 bases between.

The chain uses TRBV28 and TRBJ2-7; 10 nucleotides align to TRBD2. This CDR3 is 14 amino acids long. With 6 bases clipped from V and 4 bases from J, the junction kept 6 bases outside the gene matches. The germline gives CDR1 MDHEN, CDR2 SYDVKM. The CDR3 DNA is TGTGCCAGCAGGTCCGGGACTAGCGTGTACGAGCAGTACTTC. Its protein is CASRSGTSVYEQYF.

The V and J genes are TRBV7-9 and TRBJ1-4; 7 nucleotides match TRBD1. The CDR3 is 15 residues long. The germline V gene encodes CDR1 SEHNR and CDR2 FQNEAQ (reference sequence). The J segment lost 6 bases and the V segment lost 7 bases, leaving 11 bases of the junction unmatched. The CDR3 DNA reads as TGTGCCAGCATCTTGACAGGGAAGGGGGATGAAAAACTGTTTTTT. Its protein is CASILTGKGDEKLFF. Together with reference TRBV7-9 and TRBJ1-4, the CDR3 gives the full variable domain: DTGVSQNPRHKITKRGQNVTFRCDPISEHNRLYWYRQTLGQGPEFLTYFQNEAQLEKSRLLSDRFSAERPKGSFSTLEIQRTEQGDSAMYLCASILTGKGDEKLFFGSGTQLSVL.

Concerning this clone: Additional DNA sequences in this sample encode the identical CDR3. This CDR3 reads CASSERGTEAFF. In DNA form, the CDR3 reads TGTGCCAGCAGTGAAAGGGGTACCGAAGCTTTCTTT. The rearrangement uses TRBV6-1 and TRBJ1-1; possible D gene TRBD1, 5 bases. Germline V gene lookup returns CDR1 MNHNS and CDR2 SASEGT. The V and J ends lost 2 bases and 8 bases respectively, with 9 bases between them. The CDR3 length is 12 residues.

The genes are TRBV5-8 and TRBJ1-1; no reliable D call. The CDR3 spans 12 residues. CDR1 and CDR2 from the germline V gene are SGHTS and YDEGEE. The ends were cut back, 3 bases at V and 5 bases at J, with 8 bases in the middle. The CDR3: CASSWRRTEAFF. Here the CDR3 DNA reads TGTGCCAGCAGCTGGAGACGGACTGAAGCTTTCTTT.

As to this clone: Other nucleotide sequences from this sample produce the same CDR3. The chain employs TRBV14 and TRBJ1-2; 7 nucleotides align to TRBD1. The junction had 0 bases not matched to a gene; V was cut back by 1 base and J by 4 bases. Germline V CDR1 and CDR2: SGHDN, FVKESK. This CDR3 has 13 amino acids. The CDR3 loop is CASSQGQGYGYTF. CDR3 in DNA: TGTGCCAGCAGCCAAGGACAGGGCTATGGCTACACCTTC.

This clone appeared once. The chain recombines TRBV2 with TRBJ2-7; 8 bases line up with TRBD1. The CDR3 spans 14 residues. The germline V gene has CDR1 SNHLY and CDR2 FYNNEI. V was pared by 7 bases and J by 2 bases, with 7 bases of the junction left unmatched. The CDR3 is CASMMDRDAYEQYF. CDR3 sequence (DNA): TGTGCCAGCATGATGGACAGGGACGCCTACGAGCAGTACTTC.

The chain employs TRBV20-1 and TRBJ2-5; D uncertain. The germline V gene has CDR1 DFQATT and CDR2 SNEGSKA (reference sequence). The CDR3 has 11 residues. CDR3 protein: CRVAAQETQYF. The CDR3 nucleotides read TGCAGAGTAGCCGCTCAAGAGACCCAGTACTTC.

This clone was counted once. This chain joins TRBV4-1 and TRBJ1-3; no reliable D call. V was clipped by 5 bases and J by 0 bases, with 14 bases between them. The CDR3 spans 16 residues. In germline, CDR1 is MGHRA, CDR2 YSYEKL. In DNA, the CDR3 is TGCGCCAGCAGCTACTCCGACGGTAACTCTGGAAACACCATATATTTT. Its translation is CASSYSDGNSGNTIYF.

The table lists this clone with a count of one. CDR3 amino acids: CASSLARTSGTLYEQYF. The CDR3 nucleotides read TGTGCCAGCAGCTTAGCCCGGACTAGCGGGACTTTATACGAGCAGTACTTC. The chain couples TRBV7-2 to TRBJ2-7, with 12 bases fitting TRBD2. This CDR3 has 17 residues. The germline V gene has CDR1 SGHTA and CDR2 FQGNSA. V was pared by 0 bases and J by 4 bases, with 7 bases of the junction left unmatched. Full variable domain (rest looked up from reference TRBV7-2 and TRBJ2-7): GAGVSQSPSNKVTEKGKDVELRCDPISGHTALYWYRQSLGQGLEFLIYFQGNSAPDKSGLPSDRFSAERTGGSVSTLTIQRTQQEDSAVYLCASSLARTSGTLYEQYFGPGTRLTVT.

This chain uses TRBV19 with TRBJ2-3; 8 positions agree with TRBD2. CDR3 size: 15 residues. V gave up 10 bases and J gave up 7 bases; unmatched junction bases: 16. From germline, CDR1 is LNHDA and CDR2 SQIVND (reference sequence). The CDR3 nucleotides are TGTGCCACAACTCGAGGAGAGGCGGGAGGCTATACGCAGTATTTT. Its translation is CATTRGEAGGYTQYF.

The chain links TRBV7-9 to TRBJ1-1; unclear D gene. In germline, CDR1 is SEHNR, CDR2 FQNEAQ (reference sequence). The CDR3 has 12 residues. V was shortened by 5 bases and J by 10 bases, with 14 bases between the two germline ends. The CDR3 DNA sequence: TGTGCCAGCAGCCTGGGTAACTCGGGAGCTTTCTTT. Translating gives CASSLGNSGAFF. Drawing the rest from reference TRBV7-9 and TRBJ1-1, the complete variable domain is DTGVSQNPRHKITKRGQNVTFRCDPISEHNRLYWYRQTLGQGPEFLTYFQNEAQLEKSRLLSDRFSAERPKGSFSTLEIQRTEQGDSAMYLCASSLGNSGAFFGQGTRLTVV.

This chain connects TRBV5-5 to TRBJ2-1, with D possibly TRBD2 on 6 matching bases. The CDR3 totals 16 residues. Germline V CDR1 and CDR2: SGHKS, YYEKEE (reference sequence). The V end lost 1 base, the J end lost 9 bases, and 20 bases lay between the germline ends. CDR3 nucleotide sequence: TGTGCCAGCAGCTTGATACTAGCACGGGGTGGAGGTGAGCAGTTCTTC. It codes for CASSLILARGGGEQFF.

The J gene is TRBJ2-1, the V gene TRBV10-2, with D possibly matching TRBD2 (5 bases). The germline V gene has CDR1 WSHSY and CDR2 SAAADI. The V end lost 7 bases, the J end lost 10 bases, and 17 bases lay between the germline ends. This CDR3 has 13 amino acids. CDR3 coding DNA: TGCGCCAGCATGTTGTCTAGCTCGTGGGAGCAGTTCTTC. It encodes CASMLSSSWEQFF.

The chain couples TRBV14 to TRBJ1-1; a possible D gene is TRBD1 (5 bases). Germline-derived CDR1 and CDR2 are SGHDN and FVKESK. This CDR3 region has 13 residues. Between the trimmed V and J ends, which lost 6 bases and 4 bases, there was a span of 12 bases. The CDR3 here is CASSFQGPTEAFF. DNA for the CDR3: TGTGCCAGCAGTTTCCAGGGTCCCACTGAAGCTTTCTTT.

This chain links TRBV18 with TRBJ2-2; no clear D. The ends were cut back, 2 bases at V and 0 bases at J, with 7 bases in the middle. There are 15 residues in the CDR3. The germline V gene has CDR1 KGHSH and CDR2 LQKENI. The CDR3 spells CASSPRDSNTGELFF. DNA of the CDR3: TGTGCCAGCTCACCAAGGGATTCGAACACCGGGGAGCTGTTTTTT. The whole variable domain, filled in from reference TRBV18 and TRBJ2-2, reads NAGVMQNPRHLVRRRGQEARLRCSPMKGHSHVYWYRQLPEEGLKFMVYLQKENIIDESGMPKERFSAEFPKEGPSILRIQQVVRGDSAAYFCASSPRDSNTGELFFGEGSRLTVL.

This clone turned up a few times. The V and J genes are TRBV29-1 and TRBJ2-7; the D call may be TRBD1 or TRBD2 (6 bases each). Germline V lookup: CDR1 SQVTM, CDR2 ANQGSEA. The CDR3 has 14 residues. V lost 0 bases and J 4 bases, leaving 13 bases between the germline ends. CDR3: CSVEDPGAGYEQYF. CDR3 sequence (DNA): TGCAGCGTTGAAGATCCGGGGGCGGGGTACGAGCAGTACTTC.

The CDR3 spells CASSPDRRAITQNTQYF. The CDR3 DNA sequence: TGTGCCAGCAGCCCCGACCGGCGGGCCATAACACAGAATACGCAGTATTTT. V is TRBV9 and J is TRBJ2-3; perhaps TRBD2 as D (5 bases). Looked up from germline, CDR1 is SGDLS and CDR2 is YYNGEE. V was shortened by 4 bases and J by 7 bases, with 25 bases between the two germline ends. This CDR3 region has 17 residues.

This chain joins TRBV29-1 and TRBJ1-1; D is perhaps TRBD1 (5 bases). The CDR3 loop spans 13 amino acids. Between the trimmed V and J ends, which lost 7 bases and 3 bases, there was a span of 15 bases. Germline CDR1 reads SQVTM; CDR2 reads ANQGSEA. The CDR3, as DNA: TGCAGCGGTGGTAAACAGGTTGACACTGAAGCTTTCTTT. It encodes CSGGKQVDTEAFF.

The chain joins TRBV3-1 (or the pseudogene TRBV3-2) to TRBJ2-7, with a tentative D call TRBD1 (6 bases). CDR1 is LGHDT and CDR2 is YNNKEL in the germline V gene (reference sequence). The CDR3 loop spans 13 amino acids. V was trimmed by 3 bases and J by 5 bases, leaving 11 bases between them. As DNA, the CDR3 is TGTGCCAGCAGCCAGCGCAGGGACAACGAGCAGTACTTC. Its translation is CASSQRRDNEQYF.

The chain combines TRBV10-3 with TRBJ2-3; 14 bases fit TRBD2. CDR1 is ENHRY and CDR2 is SYGVKD in the germline V gene. The CDR3 is made up of 16 amino acids. The trim removed 4 bases at V and 5 bases at J, leaving 5 bases unmatched. CDR3 amino acids: CAISGGLAGAGDTQYF. Here the CDR3 DNA reads TGTGCCATCAGTGGGGGACTAGCGGGAGCGGGAGATACGCAGTATTTT.